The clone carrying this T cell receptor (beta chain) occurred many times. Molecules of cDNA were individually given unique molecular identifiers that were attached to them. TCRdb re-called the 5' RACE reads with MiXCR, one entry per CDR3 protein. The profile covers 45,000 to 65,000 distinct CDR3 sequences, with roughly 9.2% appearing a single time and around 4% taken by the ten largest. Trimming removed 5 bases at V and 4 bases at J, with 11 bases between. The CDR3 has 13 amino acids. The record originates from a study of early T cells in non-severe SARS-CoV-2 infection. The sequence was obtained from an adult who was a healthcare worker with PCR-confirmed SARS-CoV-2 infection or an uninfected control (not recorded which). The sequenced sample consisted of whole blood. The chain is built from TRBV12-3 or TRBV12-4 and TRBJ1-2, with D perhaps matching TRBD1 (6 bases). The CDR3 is CASSPDSRYGYTF. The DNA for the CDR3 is TGTGCCAGCAGTCCGGACAGTCGCTATGGCTACACCTTC.